This T cell receptor beta chain derives from a study of T cell responses to AZD1222 COVID-19 vaccine. Recipients boosted at about 4 weeks or about 12 weeks are pooled. Sequenced by immunoSEQ multiplex PCR; TCRdb stores in-frame clones only, minus some. The repertoire includes 180,000 or so clones, 90% to 95% of them detected once, and 1% to 1.5% sits in the top ten. Details on this clone: Its antigen is still unknown.

Germline CDR1 and CDR2: LNHDA and SQIVND (reference sequence). There are 15 residues in the CDR3. Trimming at V came to 7 bases and at J to 4 bases, leaving 12 bases not matched to a gene. Findings and caveats of the study: Possibly, clonal diversity was underestimated; donors were largely white British and included more females. Spike-specific TCR breadth and depth both grew after two AZD1222 doses.

The V and J genes are TRBV19 and TRBJ1-2; 7 bases match TRBD1. The specimen comprised peripheral blood, sampled 28 days after the second AZD1222 dose. This clonotype was obtained from an adult who received the AZD1222 COVID-19 vaccine. DNA for the CDR3: TGTGCCAGTACCCCCGGTTCAGGGGGGGGCTATGGCTACACCTTC. Amino acids: CASTPGSGGGYGYTF.